The clone carrying this TCR beta chain appeared once. Its antigen is not identified. The repertoire was sequenced with immunoSEQ multiplex PCR; TCRdb's copy has only in-frame clones and lacks some. The table has approximately 99,000 clones, 90% to 96% seen once. This sample was included in a study of OX40 agonist ivuxolimab in advanced cancers. Looking at the study overall: The mean age was around 56 years, ranging from roughly 23 to 79, with around four fifths of participants male.

This CDR3 has 13 amino acids. Looked up from germline, CDR1 is SGHVS and CDR2 is FQNEAQ. The V gene lost 8 bases and the J gene lost 5 bases, with 13 bases spanning the gap. Findings of the study overall: At 0.1 to 3.0 mg/kg, CD4+ and CD8+ blood T cells expanded clonally by week 6. Low normalized T-cell clonal expansion was also seen in some nonresponders.

The sample consisted of CD4+ or CD8+ T cells sorted from blood, taken in a trial of the OX40 agonist ivuxolimab. The receptor comes from an adult with an advanced solid tumor such as melanoma, head and neck, liver or kidney cancer. The chain uses TRBV7-8 and TRBJ2-1, with D possibly matching TRBD2 (5 bases). The CDR3 DNA reads TGTGCCAGCCAACTAGTAGTCCACAATGAGCAGTTCTTC. It specifies CASQLVVHNEQFF.